This is a list of T cell receptor beta chains from one sample in a study of blood T cell repertoires in COVID-19. Using immunoSEQ multiplex PCR, the repertoire was profiled, and TCRdb retains in-frame clones only, with some absent. Of 140,000 or so clones in the sample, around 84% were seen once. The sequencing sample was made of peripheral blood. The origin of the receptors is a woman aged 50 to 60 with acute or convalescent COVID-19. CDR3s include the opening cysteine and the closing phenylalanine or tryptophan. The order of the fields is D gene, clone size, J gene, V gene, CDR3 protein, CDR3 DNA. A D gene is named only where the DNA matches it firmly. For some rows the clone size is stated as once, few or many, or as a class when expanded; others skip it.

NA,few,TRBJ2-2,TRBV11-2,CASSLVPYPNTGELFF,TGTGCCAGCAGCTTAGTTCCCTATCCGAACACCGGGGAGCTGTTTTTT
NA,NA,TRBJ2-2,TRBV30,CAWRGGPAGELFF,TGTGCCTGGAGGGGGGGGCCGGCCGGGGAGCTGTTTTTT
NA,NA,TRBJ1-6,TRBV4-2,CASSQVTPYTNSPLHF,TGTGCCAGCAGCCAAGTAACACCTTATACCAATTCACCCCTCCACTTT
NA,NA,TRBJ1-1,TRBV2,CASSEWGQDTEAFF,TGTGCCAGCAGTGAATGGGGGCAGGACACTGAAGCTTTCTTT
NA,NA,TRBJ1-3,TRBV11-2,CASSLTEVGGNTIYF,TGTGCCAGCAGCTTAACGGAGGTGGGAGGAAACACCATATATTTT
NA,few,TRBJ2-5,TRBV6-5,CARRRVIQETQYF,TGTGCCCGGCGGAGGGTGATCCAAGAGACCCAGTACTTC
TRBD1,NA,TRBJ2-6,TRBV7-3,CASSLSGTGVSGANVLTF,TGTGCCAGCAGCTTGTCCGGGACAGGGGTTTCTGGGGCCAACGTCCTGACTTTC
TRBD1,NA,TRBJ1-1,TRBV14,CASSHSLDRVEAFF,TGTGCCAGCAGCCATTCTCTCGACAGGGTTGAAGCTTTCTTT
TRBD2,NA,TRBJ2-3,TRBV29-1,CSVDVVAGAPTDGKYF,TGCAGCGTTGATGTGGTAGCGGGGGCCCCCACCGATGGGAAGTATTTT
NA,many,TRBJ1-5,TRBV7-9,CASSLSGLAGNQPQHF,TGTGCCAGCAGCTTATCAGGGCTGGCAGGCAATCAGCCCCAGCATTTT
NA,NA,TRBJ2-6,TRBV4-2,CASSQVLAGANVLTF,TGTGCCAGCAGCCAAGTGTTGGCCGGGGCCAACGTCCTGACTTTC
NA,NA,TRBJ1-5,TRBV12-3/TRBV12-4,CASSQSDQPQHF,TGTGCCAGCAGTCAGTCTGATCAGCCCCAGCATTTT
NA,NA,TRBJ1-1,TRBV28,CASSLPRSNTEAFF,TGTGCCAGCAGTCTCCCCAGGTCGAACACTGAAGCTTTCTTT
NA,NA,TRBJ2-7,TRBV11-1,CASSLVGRGYGYEQYF,TGTGCCAGCAGCTTAGTAGGCCGGGGTTACGGCTACGAGCAGTACTTC
NA,once,TRBJ1-5,TRBV18,CASSLTGNNQPQHF,TGTGCCAGCTCACTAACCGGGAACAATCAGCCCCAGCATTTT
NA,NA,TRBJ1-5,TRBV7-9,CASSHSNQPQHF,TGTGCCAGCAGCCATAGCAATCAGCCCCAGCATTTT
NA,NA,TRBJ1-1,TRBV12-3/TRBV12-4,CASMALMNTEAFF,TGTGCCAGCATGGCTTTAATGAACACTGAAGCTTTCTTT
NA,NA,TRBJ2-3,TRBV5-6,CASSLGGGTDTQYF,TGTGCCAGCAGCTTGGGAGGAGGAACAGATACGCAGTATTTT
TRBD2,NA,TRBJ2-5,TRBV4-1,CASSQETSGGQETQYF,TGCGCCAGCAGCCAAGAGACTAGCGGGGGGCAAGAGACCCAGTACTTC
NA,NA,TRBJ2-7,TRBV11-1,CASSSRQAAYEQYF,TGTGCCAGCAGCTCTCGACAGGCTGCCTACGAGCAGTACTTC
TRBD1,NA,TRBJ1-5,TRBV6-5,CASSRGTDSNQPQHF,TGTGCCAGCAGCCGAGGGACAGATAGCAATCAGCCCCAGCATTTT
TRBD1,NA,TRBJ2-5,TRBV24-1,CATKDRGQETQYF,TGTGCCACCAAGGACAGGGGACAAGAGACCCAGTACTTC
NA,NA,TRBJ1-5,TRBV28,CASRVDGERPQHF,TGTGCCAGCAGGGTCGACGGGGAACGGCCCCAGCATTTT
NA,NA,TRBJ2-3,TRBV3-1/TRBV3-2,CASSRTPSTDTQYF,TGTGCCAGCAGTCGGACACCTAGCACAGATACGCAGTATTTT
NA,NA,TRBJ1-1,TRBV2,CASSDRVNPEAFF,TGTGCCAGCAGTGACAGGGTTAACCCTGAAGCTTTCTTT
TRBD2,NA,TRBJ2-3,TRBV5-1,CASSLGNSGATSGTDTQYF,TGCGCCAGCAGCTTGGGAAATAGCGGGGCGACTTCGGGCACAGATACGCAGTATTTT
TRBD2,NA,TRBJ2-7,TRBV6-5,CASSYGGLAGRYEQYF,TGTGCCAGCAGTTACGGGGGACTAGCGGGGAGGTACGAGCAGTACTTC
TRBD1,once,TRBJ1-2,TRBV19,CASSEQGAGGYTF,TGTGCCAGTAGTGAACAGGGGGCAGGTGGCTACACCTTC
NA,NA,TRBJ1-1,TRBV6-6,CASRKGGERDTEAFF,TGTGCCAGCAGAAAGGGGGGGGAGCGGGACACTGAAGCTTTCTTT
NA,NA,TRBJ2-3,TRBV7-3,CASSSGSLSDTQYF,TGTGCCAGCAGCTCAGGGTCCCTGTCAGATACGCAGTATTTT
NA,NA,TRBJ2-1,TRBV28,CASTPGDYNEQFF,TGTGCCAGCACCCCGGGAGATTACAATGAGCAGTTCTTC
TRBD1,few,TRBJ1-4,TRBV27,CASSRQGDEKLFF,TGTGCCAGCTCTCGACAGGGCGATGAAAAACTGTTTTTT
NA,NA,TRBJ1-6,TRBV28,CASSTSRGLGPLHF,TGTGCCAGCAGCACATCCCGGGGTTTGGGACCCCTCCACTTT
TRBD1,NA,TRBJ2-7,TRBV7-9,CASSRDRDHEQYF,TGTGCCAGCAGCCGGGACAGGGACCACGAGCAGTACTTC
NA,NA,TRBJ2-3,TRBV9,CASSERVASTDTQYF,TGTGCCAGCAGCGAGAGGGTAGCCAGCACAGATACGCAGTATTTT
NA,NA,TRBJ2-7,TRBV7-9,CASSWGGGASYEQYF,TGTGCCAGCAGCTGGGGAGGGGGGGCCTCCTACGAGCAGTACTTC
TRBD2,NA,TRBJ2-7,TRBV7-3,CAKKTPLAVALYEQYF,TGTGCCAAAAAAACCCCACTAGCGGTTGCCCTCTACGAGCAGTACTTC
NA,NA,TRBJ2-4,TRBV18,CASSPETKSENIQYF,TGTGCCAGCTCACCAGAAACGAAGAGTGAAAACATTCAGTACTTC
NA,NA,TRBJ1-3,TRBV21-1,CASRDLLATTLRNTIYF,TGTGCCAGCAGAGATCTGCTAGCTACAACACTACGAAACACCATATATTTT
NA,NA,TRBJ1-5,TRBV5-1,CASSYAGLSQPQHF,TGCGCCAGCAGCTATGCAGGTCTGAGTCAGCCCCAGCATTTT
NA,NA,TRBJ1-6,TRBV5-6,CASSFDGGGSGSPLHF,TGTGCCAGCAGCTTCGATGGCGGGGGCAGTGGTTCACCCCTCCACTTT